Sequencing of this TCR beta chain was carried out in a study of blood T cell repertoires in COVID-19. At the level of the study: Sites across the United States, Italy and Spain contributed samples from acute and convalescent COVID-19. PBMCs, B-cell-depleted T cells, or T cells were the source of the cDNA or gDNA that made up the material.

In the authors' methods: By means of reference gene primer amplification, nucleated cell counts were estimated. Data came from immunoSEQ multiplex PCR; TCRdb stores just in-frame clones and leaves some out. That table supplies the V and J calls and clone size; D and trimming were determined from the DNA. The top ten hold approximately 10% of the sample, which has 50,000 to 70,000 clones, approximately 92% seen once. Germline CDR1 reads SGHRS; CDR2 reads YFSETQ. The CDR3 sequence is 14 residues long. V was trimmed by 1 base and J by 4 bases, leaving 6 bases between them. The chain joins TRBV5-1 to TRBJ2-6; the D is unclear. The TCR originated in a woman of 80 years or more with active COVID-19. The material sequenced was peripheral blood. This CDR3 is CASSLRSGANVLTF. CDR3 sequence (DNA): TGCGCCAGCAGCTTGCGGTCCGGGGCCAACGTCCTGACTTTC.